Listed below are T cell receptor beta chains from one sample, sequenced in a study of T-cell reconstitution after alpha-beta-depleted transplantation in children. In TCRdb, the PCR reads were re-called with MiXCR into one record per CDR3 protein. This table holds almost 250,000 distinct CDR3 sequences, about 25% found once. The sequences come from PBMCs, collected before TCRalphabeta/CD19-depleted stem cell transplant. The receptors originated from a girl aged 2-10 years with Fanconi anemia, due to receive a stem cell transplant. CDR3s include the opening cysteine and the closing phenylalanine or tryptophan. A D gene is named only where the DNA matches it firmly. Rows may omit the clone size; those that give it use once, few, many or a size class.

clone size,V gene,J gene,D gene,CDR3 protein,CDR3 DNA
many,TRBV20-1,TRBJ2-7,.,CSARLTGYEQYF,TGCAGTGCTAGACTAACAGGCTACGAGCAGTACTTC
many,TRBV10-3,TRBJ2-7,TRBD2,CAISQAGGLYEQYF,TGTGCCATCAGCCAAGCGGGAGGGCTATACGAGCAGTACTTC
many,TRBV20-1,TRBJ2-1,.,CSAEKALMYNEQFF,TGCAGTGCCGAGAAAGCGTTAATGTACAATGAGCAGTTCTTC
many,TRBV25-1,TRBJ2-1,TRBD2,CASSVIAGAVEQFF,TGTGCCAGCAGTGTTATAGCGGGAGCGGTGGAGCAGTTCTTC
many,TRBV12-3/TRBV12-4,TRBJ1-5,.,CASSLNHRDGNQPQHF,TGTGCCAGCAGCCTCAATCACCGGGACGGCAATCAGCCCCAGCATTTT
.,TRBV6-5,TRBJ2-5,.,CASSYPNPDLKETQYF,TGTGCCAGCAGTTACCCCAACCCTGACTTGAAAGAGACCCAGTACTTC
.,TRBV7-8,TRBJ2-1,TRBD2,CASSPPLAEQFF,TGTGCCAGCAGCCCACCACTAGCGGAGCAGTTCTTC
.,TRBV6-5,TRBJ1-1,.,CASSYMVQTEAFF,TGTGCCAGCAGTTATATGGTACAGACTGAAGCTTTCTTT
few,TRBV20-1,TRBJ2-4,TRBD1,CSASGQVKAKNIQYF,TGCAGTGCGAGCGGACAGGTCAAAGCCAAAAACATTCAGTACTTC
.,TRBV4-1,TRBJ1-2,.,CASSQDPGGLYGYTF,TGCGCCAGCAGCCAAGATCCGGGGGGTCTCTATGGCTACACCTTC
many,TRBV7-2,TRBJ2-1,.,CASSLAGATYNEQFF,TGTGCCAGCAGCTTAGCGGGAGCAACCTACAATGAGCAGTTCTTC
few,TRBV20-1,TRBJ1-1,.,CSATRLPNTEAFF,TGCAGTGCTACCAGACTGCCGAACACTGAAGCTTTCTTT
few,TRBV5-5,TRBJ2-7,TRBD2,CASSFLPSGRALSYEQYF,TGTGCCAGCAGCTTTTTGCCTAGCGGGAGGGCGCTTTCCTACGAGCAGTACTTC
.,TRBV29-1,TRBJ1-1,TRBD1,CSVYGTGGFSGFTEAFF,TGCAGCGTTTACGGGACAGGGGGCTTCAGTGGGTTCACTGAAGCTTTCTTT
.,TRBV20-1,TRBJ2-7,TRBD2,CSAHTSGESAYSYEQYF,TGCAGTGCTCACACTAGCGGTGAGAGCGCCTACTCCTACGAGCAGTACTTC
few,TRBV29-1,TRBJ2-2,TRBD1,CSVGTVANTGELFF,TGCAGCGTAGGGACAGTAGCGAACACCGGGGAGCTGTTTTTT
many,TRBV12-3/TRBV12-4,TRBJ2-5,.,CASSLDPGTQYF,TGTGCCAGCAGTTTAGACCCAGGGACCCAGTACTTC
.,TRBV20-1,TRBJ2-5,.,CSARPPPRWGLTQYF,TGCAGTGCTAGACCCCCACCCCGGTGGGGTTTGACCCAGTACTTC
many,TRBV29-1,TRBJ1-2,.,CSVEGGGGYTF,TGCAGCGTTGAGGGGGGCGGTGGCTACACCTTC
.,TRBV7-9,TRBJ2-7,TRBD2,CASSLWLAGGRLNEQYF,TGTGCCAGCAGCTTATGGCTAGCGGGAGGGCGACTGAACGAGCAGTACTTC
few,TRBV6-1,TRBJ2-7,.,CASGKRDVLSYEQYF,TGTGCCAGCGGGAAAAGGGACGTCCTCTCCTACGAGCAGTACTTC
.,TRBV5-1,TRBJ2-2,.,CASSSQEQGTGELFF,TGCGCCAGCAGCTCGCAAGAGCAGGGAACCGGGGAGCTGTTTTTT
few,TRBV29-1,TRBJ2-1,TRBD2,CSVEETSAAYNEQFF,TGCAGCGTAGAGGAGACTAGCGCCGCCTACAATGAGCAGTTCTTC
many,TRBV7-6,TRBJ1-6,.,CASSLALVDSPLHF,TGTGCCAGCAGCTTAGCTCTTGTGGATTCACCCCTCCACTTT
.,TRBV30,TRBJ2-1,.,CAWSQGYGDEQFF,TGTGCCTGGAGCCAGGGGTATGGGGATGAGCAGTTCTTC
few,TRBV20-1,TRBJ1-5,.,CSASNGGNNQPQHF,TGCAGTGCTAGTAACGGTGGGAATAATCAGCCCCAGCATTTT
many,TRBV29-1,TRBJ2-3,TRBD1,CSVEDWGQGSTDTQYF,TGCAGCGTTGAAGACTGGGGACAGGGTAGCACAGATACGCAGTATTTT